These T cell receptor beta chains were read from a single sample in a study of neurological immune-mediated disorders. MiXCR, applied by TCRdb to the 5' RACE reads, yields one record per CDR3 protein. The data hold 40,000 to 55,000 distinct CDR3 sequences, with about 5.8% observed a single time. The sequenced sample was CD4+ T cells from blood. The receptors come from a woman under 30 with multiple sclerosis. Each CDR3 is given with its conserved first and last residue. The D gene is left open where the match is weak. Expanded clones are given a class, and other clones once, few, many or no size at all.

D | J | V | length | size | CDR3 | DNA
NA | TRBJ1-4 | TRBV20-1 | 13 | many | CSATPSRDSRALF | TGCAGCGCTACGCCCTCCCGCGATTCAAGGGCGCTTTTT
TRBD2 | TRBJ2-6 | TRBV5-1 | 19 | many | CASSLAGRGGPGGANVLTF | TGCGCCAGCAGCTTGGCCGGGCGGGGGGGCCCTGGTGGGGCCAACGTCCTGACTTTC
NA | TRBJ1-1 | TRBV10-3 | 13 | many | CAISRDSNTEAFF | TGTGCCATCAGTCGAGACAGTAACACTGAAGCTTTCTTT
NA | TRBJ2-1 | TRBV2 | 13 | many | CASILDSGAGQFF | TGTGCCAGCATTCTAGACTCGGGGGCCGGGCAGTTCTTC
NA | TRBJ1-2 | TRBV4-2 | 19 | few | CASSQEGGADGSPIYGYTF | TGTGCCAGCAGCCAAGAAGGGGGGGCAGATGGGAGTCCCATCTATGGCTACACCTTC
NA | TRBJ2-5 | TRBV10-2 | 14 | few | CASSESGGIRTQYF | TGCGCCAGCAGTGAGTCGGGCGGGATTAGGACCCAGTACTTC
NA | TRBJ1-1 | TRBV7-6 | 15 | NA | CASSLGAGRATEAFF | TGTGCCAGCAGCTTAGGGGCAGGGAGGGCCACTGAAGCTTTCTTT
NA | TRBJ2-2 | TRBV27 | 17 | many | CASSFKGLQLGTGELFF | TGTGCCAGCAGTTTTAAGGGCCTCCAATTGGGGACCGGGGAGCTGTTTTTT
NA | TRBJ1-5 | TRBV2 | 14 | few | CASSYRAPYQPQHF | TGTGCCAGCAGCTACCGGGCCCCGTATCAGCCCCAGCATTTT
NA | TRBJ2-5 | TRBV5-1 | 16 | many | CASSSEWGGAAETQYF | TGCGCCAGCAGCTCGGAGTGGGGGGGGGCCGCAGAGACCCAGTACTTC
NA | TRBJ1-2 | TRBV12-3/TRBV12-4 | 16 | many | CASSLSASRTNYGYTF | TGTGCCAGCAGTTTATCGGCATCCCGTACTAACTATGGCTACACCTTC
TRBD1 | TRBJ1-1 | TRBV7-2 | 18 | many | CASSFIPGQVRGNTEAFF | TGTGCCAGCAGCTTTATTCCGGGACAGGTACGAGGGAACACTGAAGCTTTCTTT
TRBD2 | TRBJ2-1 | TRBV10-3 | 18 | many | CAISEGPSSGRAVYEQFF | TGTGCCATCAGTGAGGGCCCCTCTAGCGGGAGGGCCGTGTATGAGCAGTTCTTC
NA | TRBJ2-5 | TRBV18 | 14 | few | CASSPALVTETQYF | TGTGCCAGCTCACCTGCCCTCGTGACGGAGACCCAGTACTTC
NA | TRBJ2-4 | TRBV20-1 | 13 | many | CSARVNSKNIQYF | TGCAGTGCTAGAGTAAACAGTAAAAACATTCAGTACTTC
NA | TRBJ2-5 | TRBV9 | 14 | many | CASSVGPGGETQYF | TGTGCCAGCAGCGTAGGGCCGGGTGGGGAGACCCAGTACTTC
NA | TRBJ1-1 | TRBV3-1 | 14 | NA | CASSTGRRNTEAFF | TGTGCCAGCAGCACCGGACGGAGGAACACTGAAGCTTTCTTT
NA | TRBJ1-5 | TRBV3-1 | 15 | many | CASSQDIVGRQPQHF | TGTGCCAGCAGCCAAGACATCGTGGGGCGACAGCCCCAGCATTTT
TRBD2 | TRBJ2-1 | TRBV5-1 | 16 | many | CASRDQRGGSYNEQFF | TGCGCCAGCAGGGATCAGCGGGGGGGCTCCTACAATGAGCAGTTCTTC
TRBD2 | TRBJ2-1 | TRBV9 | 15 | NA | CASSGARLAATEQFF | TGTGCCAGCAGCGGCGCAAGACTAGCGGCCACTGAGCAGTTCTTC
TRBD1 | TRBJ1-5 | TRBV20-1 | 14 | medium-sized | CSASQGASNQPQHF | TGCAGTGCTAGCCAGGGGGCGAGCAATCAGCCCCAGCATTTT
NA | TRBJ1-5 | TRBV6-2/TRBV6-3 | 14 | many | CASSYRKLNQPQHF | TGTGCCAGCAGTTACCGGAAACTCAATCAGCCCCAGCATTTT
NA | TRBJ2-6 | TRBV20-1 | 14 | many | CSAPTDSGANVLTF | TGCAGTGCTCCGACTGACTCTGGGGCCAACGTCCTGACTTTC
NA | TRBJ2-7 | TRBV29-1 | 11 | NA | CSVRVDYEQYF | TGCAGCGTTCGAGTCGATTACGAGCAGTACTTC
NA | TRBJ1-2 | TRBV12-3/TRBV12-4 | 15 | many | CASLLNGVSVYGYTF | TGTGCCAGTCTCCTCAACGGGGTATCAGTTTATGGCTACACCTTC
TRBD1 | TRBJ1-2 | TRBV28 | 15 | NA | CASSSTGTGGGGYTF | TGTGCCAGCAGTTCAACCGGGACAGGGGGTGGCGGCTACACCTTC
NA | TRBJ1-5 | TRBV5-1 | 15 | many | CASSLTGDGNQPQHF | TGCGCCAGCAGCTTGACGGGCGACGGCAATCAGCCCCAGCATTTT
TRBD2 | TRBJ2-1 | TRBV5-1 | 15 | NA | CASSWTSGRLNEQFF | TGTGCCAGCAGCTGGACTAGCGGGAGGTTAAATGAGCAGTTCTTC
NA | TRBJ2-7 | TRBV5-6 | 13 | many | CASSLYGGLEQYF | TGTGCCAGCAGCTTGTATGGTGGCCTTGAGCAGTACTTC
TRBD2 | TRBJ2-3 | TRBV20-1 | 16 | NA | CSARPGGVFNTDTQYF | TGCAGTGCTAGACCGGGAGGGGTTTTTAACACAGATACGCAGTATTTT
TRBD2 | TRBJ2-1 | TRBV19 | 15 | NA | CASSISSGRASEQFF | TGTGCCAGTAGTATATCAAGCGGGAGGGCCAGTGAGCAGTTCTTC
NA | TRBJ2-5 | TRBV5-1 | 11 | many | CASSFKETQYF | TGCGCCAGCAGCTTTAAAGAGACCCAGTACTTC
TRBD2 | TRBJ2-1 | TRBV20-1 | 19 | many | CSAGARASGSIIGDNEQFF | TGCAGTGCTGGAGCAAGGGCTAGCGGGAGTATCATCGGGGACAATGAGCAGTTCTTC
NA | TRBJ2-7 | TRBV3-1 | 12 | many | CASSQATYEQYF | TGTGCCAGCAGCCAAGCAACGTACGAGCAGTACTTC
NA | TRBJ2-4 | TRBV5-1 | 16 | many | CASSSSGSLTKNIQYF | TGCGCCAGCAGCTCCTCAGGGAGCCTGACCAAAAACATTCAGTACTTC
NA | TRBJ1-3 | TRBV30 | 12 | NA | CAWGVHGNTIYF | TGTGCCTGGGGGGTCCATGGAAACACCATATATTTT
NA | TRBJ2-2 | TRBV3-1 | 21 | NA | CASSQERRDSTYHKNTGELFF | TGTGCCAGTAGCCAAGAACGTCGGGACTCAACCTACCACAAGAACACCGGGGAGCTGTTTTTT
TRBD2 | TRBJ2-1 | TRBV20-1 | 17 | many | CSATGLAGPSHGDEQFF | TGCAGTGCTACGGGACTAGCGGGGCCCTCCCACGGGGATGAGCAGTTCTTC
NA | TRBJ2-3 | TRBV3-1 | 16 | many | CASSFVTALSTDTQYF | TGTGCCAGCAGCTTTGTCACGGCCCTCAGCACAGATACGCAGTATTTT
NA | TRBJ1-1 | TRBV27 | 15 | many | CASSSPSKLVPGAFF | TGTGCCAGCAGTTCACCCTCGAAGCTGGTCCCAGGGGCTTTCTTT